These 13 T cell receptor beta chains originate from one sample sequenced in a study of blood T cell repertoires in COVID-19. Sequenced by immunoSEQ multiplex PCR; TCRdb stores in-frame clones only, minus some. The sample carries 290,000 or so clones, roughly 87% recorded once. The specimen sequenced was peripheral blood. Receptors originate from a man in his late teens or twenties with active or convalescent COVID-19.

The chain joins TRBV27 to TRBJ1-2; tentatively, D is TRBD1 (6 bases). V shed 8 bases and J shed 4 bases, with 14 bases lying between them. The germline CDR1 and CDR2 sequences are MNHEY and SMNVEV (reference sequence). The CDR3 is 13 amino acids. The DNA of the CDR3 is TGTGCCAGCCTTGGAACAGGGCCCTATGGCTACACCTTC. Its translation is CASLGTGPYGYTF.

This sequence joins TRBV19 and TRBJ2-2; tentatively, D is TRBD1 (6 bases). This CDR3 spans 13 amino acids. Trimming removed 6 bases at V and 5 bases at J, with 10 bases between. Germline loops: CDR1 LNHDA, CDR2 SQIVND (reference sequence). The CDR3 sequence is CASRSQGTGELFF. Here the CDR3 DNA reads TGTGCCAGTAGGTCACAGGGAACCGGGGAGCTGTTTTTT. The full variable domain, completed using reference TRBV19 and TRBJ2-2, is DGGITQSPKYLFRKEGQNVTLSCEQNLNHDAMYWYRQDPGQGLRLIYYSQIVNDFQKGDIAEGYSVSREKKESFPLTVTSAQKNPTAFYLCASRSQGTGELFFGEGSRLTVL.

The chain couples TRBV19 to TRBJ2-1; no clear D. The germline gives CDR1 LNHDA, CDR2 SQIVND (reference sequence). CDR3 length: 16 residues. The ends were cut back, 2 bases at V and 4 bases at J, with 15 bases in the middle. CDR3: CASSIISSESYNEQFF. The DNA of the CDR3 is TGTGCCAGTAGTATAATATCGAGCGAATCTTACAATGAGCAGTTCTTC.

The chain employs TRBV6-5 and TRBJ1-2; TRBD1 might be the D (5 bases). Deletions cut 6 bases from V and 3 bases from J, with 11 bases between. The germline V gene has CDR1 MNHEY and CDR2 SVGAGI. The CDR3 loop spans 13 amino acids. CDR3 sequence reads: CASRVTGDYGYTF. The CDR3 DNA sequence: TGTGCCAGCAGGGTCACAGGAGACTATGGCTACACCTTC.

The J gene is TRBJ1-2, the V gene TRBV18; weak D call: TRBD1 (5 bases). CDR1 and CDR2 (germline): KGHSH, LQKENI. There are 15 residues in the CDR3. The germline V and J ends were trimmed by 3 bases and 0 bases, with 11 bases remaining between them. Written as DNA, the CDR3 is TGTGCCAGCTCACCCCCCGACAGAGCTAACTATGGCTACACCTTC. Amino acids: CASSPPDRANYGYTF.

J is TRBJ1-1 and V is TRBV5-1, with 9 bases fitting TRBD1. The CDR3 is made up of 18 amino acids. CDR1 is SGHRS, CDR2 YFSETQ, per germline. V was clipped by 0 bases and J by 6 bases; unmatched bases: 15. The CDR3 sequence is CASSLVPGQGWRDSEAFF. The CDR3 coding sequence is TGCGCCAGCAGCTTGGTCCCGGGACAGGGATGGCGAGATTCTGAAGCTTTCTTT.

V and J are TRBV4-3 and TRBJ2-1, with D possibly matching TRBD2 (7 bases). Looked up from germline, CDR1 is LGHNA and CDR2 is YSLEER. The CDR3 is 16 amino acids. Trimming stripped 2 bases from V and 0 bases from J, with 11 bases between. CDR3 residues: CASSQRRGPSYNEQFF. DNA of the CDR3: TGCGCCAGCAGCCAAAGGCGGGGGCCCTCCTACAATGAGCAGTTCTTC.

The chain joins TRBV19 to TRBJ1-2; 10 nucleotides match TRBD1. The ends lost 5 bases at V and 0 bases at J; junction bases unmatched: 9. Germline V lookup: CDR1 LNHDA, CDR2 SQIVND (reference sequence). The CDR3 is 17 residues long. CDR3 DNA: TGTGCCAGTAGTGGACAGGGGGGGCCAAATACTAACTATGGCTACACCTTC. Translating it yields CASSGQGGPNTNYGYTF.

V gene TRBV25-1 combines with J gene TRBJ2-5; the match to TRBD1 covers 7 bases. CDR1 is MGHDK and CDR2 is SYGVNS in the germline V gene. CDR3 length: 15 residues. With 7 bases clipped from V and 3 bases from J, the junction kept 11 bases outside the gene matches. DNA for the CDR3: TGTGCCAGCACCCACAGGGGCAGTTTCAAAGAGACCCAGTACTTC. Translated, it gives CASTHRGSFKETQYF.

The chain joins TRBV9 to TRBJ2-5; D perhaps matches TRBD1 (6 bases). V was clipped by 4 bases and J by 2 bases, with 15 bases between them. The V gene's germline CDR1 is SGDLS and CDR2 YYNGEE. The CDR3 loop spans 15 amino acids. The CDR3 bases are TGTGCCAGCAGCCCATGGGGGCAGCTTCAAGAGACCCAGTACTTC. This codes for CASSPWGQLQETQYF.

The rearrangement joins TRBV11-2 to TRBJ2-7; 7 bases fit TRBD1. This CDR3 comprises 14 residues. Germline assignment: CDR1 SGHAT and CDR2 FQNNGV. Trimming took 5 bases from V and 6 from J; bases not matched to a gene: 10. This CDR3 reads CASSLGTAHLEQYF. For the CDR3, the DNA is TGTGCCAGCAGCCTCGGGACAGCTCACCTCGAGCAGTACTTC.

This rearrangement joins TRBV28 to TRBJ2-2; D is possibly TRBD2 (5 bases). V lost 8 bases, J lost 6 bases, and 16 bases lay in between. This CDR3 has 14 amino acids. The germline CDR1 and CDR2 sequences are MDHEN and SYDVKM. The CDR3 DNA follows: TGTGCCAGCTGGTTTTCGGGAAAGGCCGGGGAGCTGTTTTTT. Translated, it gives CASWFSGKAGELFF.

The chain couples TRBV5-4 to TRBJ2-1; possibly TRBD2 for D (5 bases). The length of the CDR3 is 16 residues. Trimming stripped 4 bases from V and 0 bases from J, with 14 bases between. Germline CDR1 reads SGHNT; CDR2 reads YYREEE (reference sequence). CDR3 protein: CASSASGGGSYNEQFF. As DNA, the CDR3 is TGTGCCAGCAGCGCTAGTGGAGGAGGCTCCTACAATGAGCAGTTCTTC.